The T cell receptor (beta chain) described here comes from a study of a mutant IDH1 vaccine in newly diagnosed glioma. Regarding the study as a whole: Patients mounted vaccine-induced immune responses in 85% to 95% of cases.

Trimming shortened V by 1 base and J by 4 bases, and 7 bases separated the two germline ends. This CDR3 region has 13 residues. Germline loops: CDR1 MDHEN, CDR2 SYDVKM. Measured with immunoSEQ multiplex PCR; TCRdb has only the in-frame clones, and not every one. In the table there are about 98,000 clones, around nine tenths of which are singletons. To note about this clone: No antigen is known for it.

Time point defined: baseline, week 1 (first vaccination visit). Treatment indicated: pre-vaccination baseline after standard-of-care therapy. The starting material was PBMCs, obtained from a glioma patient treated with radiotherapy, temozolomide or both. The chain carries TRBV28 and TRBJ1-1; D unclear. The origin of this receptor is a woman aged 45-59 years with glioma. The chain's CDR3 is CASSLSAPTEAFF. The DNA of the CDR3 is TGTGCCAGCAGTTTATCGGCTCCCACTGAAGCTTTCTTT.